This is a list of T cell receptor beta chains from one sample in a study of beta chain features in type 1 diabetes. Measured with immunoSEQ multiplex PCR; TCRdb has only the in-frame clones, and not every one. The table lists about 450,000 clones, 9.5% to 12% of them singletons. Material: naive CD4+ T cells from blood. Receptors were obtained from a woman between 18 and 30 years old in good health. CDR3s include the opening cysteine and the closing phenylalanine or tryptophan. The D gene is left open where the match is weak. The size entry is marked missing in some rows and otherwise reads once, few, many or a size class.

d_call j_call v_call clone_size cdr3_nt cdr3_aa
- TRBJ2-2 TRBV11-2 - TGTGCCAGCAGCTTAGGGAGGACGTCGGCCGGGGAGCTGTTTTTT CASSLGRTSAGELFF
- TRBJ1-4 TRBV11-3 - TGTGCCAGCAGCTTGTTTGGGGAGGAAAAACTGTTTTTT CASSLFGEEKLFF
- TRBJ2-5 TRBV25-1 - TGTGCCAGCAGTTTAAGACAGCCTCAAGAGACCCAGTACTTC CASSLRQPQETQYF
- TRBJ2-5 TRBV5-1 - TGCGCCAGCAGCTTTGGTCCGGGTCCACGGACGGAGTACTTC CASSFGPGPRTEYF
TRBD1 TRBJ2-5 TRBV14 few TGTGCCAGCAGCCAGACCCGGGACAGGTGGCAAGAGACCCAGTACTTC CASSQTRDRWQETQYF
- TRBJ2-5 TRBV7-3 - TGTGCCAGCAGCTTTCGAGGGGAGGAGACCCAGTACTTC CASSFRGEETQYF
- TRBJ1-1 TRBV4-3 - TGCGCCAGCAGCCAAGATTTTGGTCCAATAGCTTTCTTT CASSQDFGPIAFF
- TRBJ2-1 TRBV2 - TGTGCCAGCAAAATTCAGAATGAGCAGTTCTTC CASKIQNEQFF
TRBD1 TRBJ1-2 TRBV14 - TGTGCCAGCAGCCAGGCCGGGACAGGGGTCTATGGCTACACCTTC CASSQAGTGVYGYTF
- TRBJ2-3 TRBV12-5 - TGTGCTAGTGGTTTGACCACAGATACGCAGTATTTT CASGLTTDTQYF
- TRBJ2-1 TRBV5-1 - TGCGCCAGCAGCCGGGGGAATACAATGAATGAGCAGTTCTTC CASSRGNTMNEQFF
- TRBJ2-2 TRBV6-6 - TGTGCCAGCCGGGCCCGCTCAACCAACGGGGAGCTGTTTTTT CASRARSTNGELFF
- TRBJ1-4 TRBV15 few TGTGCCACCAGCCGTACAGGGCGCGTCGAGAAAAAACTGTTTTTT CATSRTGRVEKKLFF
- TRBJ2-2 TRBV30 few TGTGCCTGGAGGGGAAGGCGTACCGGGGAGCTGTTTTTT CAWRGRRTGELFF
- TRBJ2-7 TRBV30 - TGTGCCACCTTGACAGATACCTACGAGCAGTACTTC CATLTDTYEQYF
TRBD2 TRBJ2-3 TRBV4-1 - TGCGCCAGCAGCCAAAGGACTAGGGGTACAGATACGCAGTATTTT CASSQRTRGTDTQYF